These 17 T cell receptor beta chains share one sample of origin, sequenced in a study of radiation and T cells in renal cell carcinoma. Produced via immunoSEQ multiplex PCR; TCRdb's table is partial and in-frame only. This table has about 7,900 clones, 65% appearing once. Treatment here: treatment-naive control, cytoreductive nephrectomy. This specimen consisted of tumor tissue, obtained from a patient whose treatment was nephrectomy without radiotherapy. Every receptor here comes from an older woman with renal cell carcinoma.

This clone was seen just once. V gene TRBV10-2 combines with J gene TRBJ1-3, with D perhaps matching TRBD1 (6 bases). The CDR3 loop spans 15 amino acids. Germline loops: CDR1 WSHSY, CDR2 SAAADI. The ends were cut back, 4 bases at V and 4 bases at J, with 14 bases in the middle. CDR3: CASSVDSSGGNTIYF. The CDR3 nucleotides read TGCGCCAGCAGTGTGGACAGCTCTGGGGGAAACACCATATATTTT.

The chain combines TRBV4-1 with TRBJ2-7; 7 bases match TRBD1. Germline CDR1 MGHRA, CDR2 YSYEKL. V lost 0 bases and J lost 5; bases outside the gene matches: 10. The CDR3 consists of 16 residues. The CDR3 sequence is CASSQESATGFHEQYF. CDR3 in DNA: TGCGCCAGCAGCCAAGAGTCCGCGACAGGGTTCCACGAGCAGTACTTC.

This clone is medium-sized. CDR3: CAWSYDGIYGYTF. For the CDR3, the DNA is TGTGCCTGGAGTTATGACGGAATCTATGGCTACACCTTC. The chain couples TRBV30 to TRBJ1-2; D is uncertain. V gave up 2 bases and J gave up 4 bases, with 11 bases separating them. Looked up from germline, CDR1 is GTSNPN and CDR2 is SVGIG (reference sequence). CDR3 length: 13 amino acids.

The chain carries TRBV5-4 and TRBJ2-7; D unresolved. The germline V gene encodes CDR1 SGHNT and CDR2 YYREEE (reference sequence). Trimming removed 4 bases from V and 1 base from J, with 6 bases in between. This CDR3 region has 12 residues. CDR3 protein: CASSTGSYEQYF. Here the CDR3 DNA reads TGTGCCAGCAGCACCGGATCCTACGAGCAGTACTTC.

V is TRBV6-6 and J is TRBJ1-2, with D uncertain. The germline CDR1 and CDR2 sequences are MNHNY and SVGAGI (reference sequence). Trimming took off 2 bases at V and 5 bases at J, with 6 bases between the two ends. The CDR3 is 12 residues long. Written as DNA, the CDR3 is TGTGCCAGCAGTTACGATGGTTATGGCTACACCTTC. This encodes CASSYDGYGYTF.

The chain carries TRBV7-2 and TRBJ1-2, with TRBD1 as a possible D gene (6 bases). Germline CDR1 SGHTA, CDR2 FQGNSA. Trimming stripped 1 base from V and 4 bases from J, with 13 bases between. The CDR3 length is 15 residues. The CDR3, as DNA: TGTGCCAGCAGCTTAGGAGTGGGGGGCCCCTATGGCTACACCTTC. It yields the protein CASSLGVGGPYGYTF.

This clone came up a few times. The rearrangement joins TRBV19 to TRBJ1-1; D uncertain. With 7 bases removed from V and 3 bases from J, the gap between germline ends came to 12 bases. Germline V lookup: CDR1 LNHDA, CDR2 SQIVND (reference sequence). The CDR3 covers 13 residues. CDR3 sequence (DNA): TGTGCCAGTACCGCCGTTTCGGACACTGAAGCTTTCTTT. This encodes CASTAVSDTEAFF.

The chain carries TRBV30 and TRBJ1-6; D perhaps matches TRBD1 (5 bases). Per the germline V gene, CDR1 is GTSNPN and CDR2 is SVGIG (reference sequence). The V and J ends lost 4 bases and 0 bases respectively, with 13 bases between them. CDR3 length: 16 amino acids. CDR3 DNA: TGTGCCTGGACCCCTGAAGGGGACTCCTATAATTCACCCCTCCACTTT. Its protein is CAWTPEGDSYNSPLHF.

The rearrangement uses TRBV5-8 and TRBJ2-7; possible D gene TRBD2, 7 bases. The V gene lost 7 bases and the J gene lost 0 bases, with 14 bases spanning the gap. The CDR3 runs to 14 residues. Germline CDR1 is SGHTS and CDR2 is YDEGEE. The chain's CDR3 is CASGAGDNSYEQYF. The CDR3 nucleotides read TGTGCCAGCGGGGCGGGGGACAACTCCTACGAGCAGTACTTC.

The chain recombines TRBV7-9 with TRBJ2-6, with 10 positions matching TRBD1. The CDR3 runs to 18 residues. CDR1 is SEHNR and CDR2 is FQNEAQ in the germline V gene (reference sequence). V shed 5 bases, J shed 2 bases, and the junction held 9 bases outside the gene matches. CDR3 nucleotides: TGTGCCAGCAGCCTAACTACGACAGGGGGCGCTGGGGCCAACGTCCTGACTTTC. It specifies CASSLTTTGGAGANVLTF.

The chain employs TRBV4-3 and TRBJ2-3; D gene unclear. The CDR3 runs to 14 residues. Germline loops: CDR1 LGHNA, CDR2 YSLEER. Between the trimmed V and J ends, which lost 3 bases and 3 bases, there was a span of 10 bases. CDR3 sequence: CASSQTDRTDTQYF. In nucleotides, the CDR3 is TGCGCCAGCAGCCAGACGGATAGGACAGATACGCAGTATTTT.

Within the sample, this clone is medium-sized. The chain is built from TRBV15 and TRBJ2-1; TRBD2 agrees at 8 bases. The V segment lost 0 bases and the J segment 7 bases; nucleotides outside the gene matches: 8. The length of the CDR3 is 16 residues. Germline V gene data show CDR1 as LNHNV and CDR2 as YYDKDF (reference sequence). Here the CDR3 reads CATSRDESGGKNEQFF. The CDR3 DNA follows: TGTGCCACCAGCAGAGATGAGAGCGGGGGTAAGAATGAGCAGTTCTTC.

This clone was observed a handful of times. The genes are TRBV7-9 and TRBJ2-3; 7 nucleotides align to TRBD2. The CDR3 spans 12 residues. V was clipped by 11 bases and J by 5 bases; unmatched bases: 7. The germline V gene encodes CDR1 SEHNR and CDR2 FQNEAQ (reference sequence). The CDR3 nucleotides read TGTGCCGGGGGAGGGGATAAAGATACGCAGTATTTT. Amino acids: CAGGGDKDTQYF.

This clone has a single count. This rearrangement joins TRBV29-1 to TRBJ1-2; possibly TRBD1 for D (6 bases). The germline V and J ends were trimmed by 7 bases and 6 bases, with 15 bases remaining between them. CDR1 is SQVTM and CDR2 is ANQGSEA in the germline V gene. The CDR3 runs 12 residues. CDR3 nucleotide sequence: TGCAGCGCGTTCACAGGGAGCAATGGCTACACCTTC. Its protein is CSAFTGSNGYTF.

The J gene is TRBJ2-5, the V gene TRBV6-1; 10 nucleotides match TRBD2. Germline V gives CDR1 MNHNS, CDR2 SASEGT. The V and J ends lost 2 bases and 3 bases, in that order; junction bases with no gene match: 3. The CDR3 is made up of 15 amino acids. The CDR3 here is CASSERLAGEETQYF. The DNA of the CDR3 is TGTGCCAGCAGTGAACGGCTAGCGGGGGAAGAGACCCAGTACTTC.

This clone has just a few counts. The chain combines TRBV7-9 with TRBJ2-5; TRBD2 might be the D (6 bases). Germline V gene lookup returns CDR1 SEHNR and CDR2 FQNEAQ (reference sequence). The CDR3 runs to 14 residues. Trimming left V 0 bases short and J 5 bases short, with 10 bases between. CDR3 coding DNA: TGTGCCAGCAGCTTAGCGGCTAGCGAGGAGACCCAGTACTTC. Its protein is CASSLAASEETQYF. Full variable domain (remainder filled in from reference TRBV7-9 and TRBJ2-5): DTGVSQNPRHKITKRGQNVTFRCDPISEHNRLYWYRQTLGQGPEFLTYFQNEAQLEKSRLLSDRFSAERPKGSFSTLEIQRTEQGDSAMYLCASSLAASEETQYFGPGTRLLVL.

The rearrangement joins TRBV18 to TRBJ2-3, with TRBD1 matching 7 bases. CDR1 and CDR2 from the germline V gene are KGHSH and LQKENI. The CDR3 spans 14 residues. V shed 8 bases, J shed 1 base, and the junction held 6 bases outside the gene matches. The CDR3 region is CASATTGRTDTQYF. CDR3 in DNA: TGTGCCAGCGCGACGACAGGGCGCACAGATACGCAGTATTTT.